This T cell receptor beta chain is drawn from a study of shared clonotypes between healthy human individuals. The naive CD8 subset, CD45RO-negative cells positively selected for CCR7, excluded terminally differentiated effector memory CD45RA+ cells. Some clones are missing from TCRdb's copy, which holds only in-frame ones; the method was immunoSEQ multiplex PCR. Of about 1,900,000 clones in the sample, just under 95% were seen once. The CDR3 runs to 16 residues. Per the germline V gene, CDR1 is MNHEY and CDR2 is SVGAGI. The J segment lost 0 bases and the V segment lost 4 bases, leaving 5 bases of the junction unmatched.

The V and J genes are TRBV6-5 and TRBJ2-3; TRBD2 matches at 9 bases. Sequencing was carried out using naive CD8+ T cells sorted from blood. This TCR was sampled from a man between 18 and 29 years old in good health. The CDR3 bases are TGTGCCAGCAGTTTTAAACTAGCGGGTAGCACAGATACGCAGTATTTT. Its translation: CASSFKLAGSTDTQYF.